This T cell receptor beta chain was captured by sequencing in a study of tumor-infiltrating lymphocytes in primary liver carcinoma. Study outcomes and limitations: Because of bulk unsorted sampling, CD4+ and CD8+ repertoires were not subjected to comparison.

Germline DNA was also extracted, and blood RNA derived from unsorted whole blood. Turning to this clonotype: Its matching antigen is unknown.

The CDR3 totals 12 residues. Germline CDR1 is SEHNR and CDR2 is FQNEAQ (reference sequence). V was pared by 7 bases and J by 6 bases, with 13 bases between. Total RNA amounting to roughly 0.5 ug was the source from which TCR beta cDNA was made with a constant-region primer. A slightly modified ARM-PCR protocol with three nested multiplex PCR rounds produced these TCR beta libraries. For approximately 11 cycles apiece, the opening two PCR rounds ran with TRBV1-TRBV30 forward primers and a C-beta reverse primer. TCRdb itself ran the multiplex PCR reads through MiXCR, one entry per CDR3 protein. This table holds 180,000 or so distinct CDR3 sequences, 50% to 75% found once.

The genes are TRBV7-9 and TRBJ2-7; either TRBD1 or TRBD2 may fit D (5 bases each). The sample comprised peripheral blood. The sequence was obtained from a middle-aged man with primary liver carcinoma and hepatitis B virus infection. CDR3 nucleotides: TGTGCCAGCACCGACGCGAGGGGCGAGCAGTACTTC. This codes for CASTDARGEQYF.